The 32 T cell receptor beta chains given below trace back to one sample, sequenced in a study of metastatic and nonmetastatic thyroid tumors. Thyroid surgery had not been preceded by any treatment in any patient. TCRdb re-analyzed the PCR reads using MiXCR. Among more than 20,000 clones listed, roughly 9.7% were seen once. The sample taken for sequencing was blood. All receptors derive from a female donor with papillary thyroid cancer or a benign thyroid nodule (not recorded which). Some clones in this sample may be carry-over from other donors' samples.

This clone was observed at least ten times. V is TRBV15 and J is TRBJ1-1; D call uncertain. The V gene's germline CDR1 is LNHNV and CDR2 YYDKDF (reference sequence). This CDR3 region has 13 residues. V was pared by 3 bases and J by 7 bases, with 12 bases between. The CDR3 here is CATSREPEDEAFF. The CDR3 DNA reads TGTGCCACCAGCAGGGAGCCCGAGGATGAAGCTTTCTTT.

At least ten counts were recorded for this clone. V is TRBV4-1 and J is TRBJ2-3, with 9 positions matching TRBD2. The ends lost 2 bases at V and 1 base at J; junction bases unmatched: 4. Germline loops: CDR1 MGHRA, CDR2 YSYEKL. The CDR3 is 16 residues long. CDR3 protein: CASSQSTSGGTDTQYF. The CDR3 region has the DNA TGCGCCAGCAGCCAATCGACTAGCGGAGGCACAGATACGCAGTATTTT.

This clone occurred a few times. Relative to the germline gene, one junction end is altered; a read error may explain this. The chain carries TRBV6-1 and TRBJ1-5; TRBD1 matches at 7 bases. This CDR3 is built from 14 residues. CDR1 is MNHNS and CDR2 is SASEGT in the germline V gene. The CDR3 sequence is CTSSGQVGGQPQHF. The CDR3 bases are TGTACCAGCAGTGGACAGGTCGGGGGTCAACCCCAGCATTTT.

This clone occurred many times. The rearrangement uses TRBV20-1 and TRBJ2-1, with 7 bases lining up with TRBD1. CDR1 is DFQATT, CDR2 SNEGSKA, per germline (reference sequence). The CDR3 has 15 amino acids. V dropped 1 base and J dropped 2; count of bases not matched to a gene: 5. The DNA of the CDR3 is TGCAGTGCTAGAGGGGGGACAGTCGCCTACAATGAGCAGTTCTTC. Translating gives CSARGGTVAYNEQFF.

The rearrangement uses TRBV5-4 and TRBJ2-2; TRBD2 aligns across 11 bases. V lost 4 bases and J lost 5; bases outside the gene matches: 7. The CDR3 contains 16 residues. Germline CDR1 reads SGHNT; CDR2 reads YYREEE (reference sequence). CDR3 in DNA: TGTGCCAGCAGCCCGGTAGCGGGAGGGGGGACCGGGGAGCTGTTTTTT. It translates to CASSPVAGGGTGELFF.

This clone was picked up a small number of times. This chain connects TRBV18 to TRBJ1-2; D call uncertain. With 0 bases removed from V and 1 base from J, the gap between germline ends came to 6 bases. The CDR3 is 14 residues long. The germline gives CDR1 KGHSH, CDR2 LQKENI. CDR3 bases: TGTGCCAGCTCACCACCGGGCGGTAACTATGGCTACACCTTC. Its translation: CASSPPGGNYGYTF. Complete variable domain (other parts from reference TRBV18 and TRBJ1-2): NAGVMQNPRHLVRRRGQEARLRCSPMKGHSHVYWYRQLPEEGLKFMVYLQKENIIDESGMPKERFSAEFPKEGPSILRIQQVVRGDSAAYFCASSPPGGNYGYTFGSGTRLTVV.

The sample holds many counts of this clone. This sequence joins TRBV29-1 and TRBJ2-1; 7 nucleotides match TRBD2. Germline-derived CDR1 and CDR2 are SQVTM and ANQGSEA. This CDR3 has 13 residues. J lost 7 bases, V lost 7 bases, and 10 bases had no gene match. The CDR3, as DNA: TGCAGCGCCCGGTGGGGGGGAGGAAATGAGCAGTTCTTC. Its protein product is CSARWGGGNEQFF.

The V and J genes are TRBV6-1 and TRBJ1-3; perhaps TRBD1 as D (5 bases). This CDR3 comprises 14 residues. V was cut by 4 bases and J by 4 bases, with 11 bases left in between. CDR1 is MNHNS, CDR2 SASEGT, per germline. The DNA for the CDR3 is TGTGCCAGCAGTGTGGGGGGTATCGGAAACACCATATATTTT. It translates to CASSVGGIGNTIYF.

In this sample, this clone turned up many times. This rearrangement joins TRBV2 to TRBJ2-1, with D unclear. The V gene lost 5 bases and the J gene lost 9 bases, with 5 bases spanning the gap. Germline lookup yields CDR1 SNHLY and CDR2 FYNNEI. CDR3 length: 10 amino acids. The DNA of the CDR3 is TGTGCCAGCAGTTTATCTGAGCAGTTCTTC. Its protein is CASSLSEQFF. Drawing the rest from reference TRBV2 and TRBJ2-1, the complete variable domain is EPEVTQTPSHQVTQMGQEVILRCVPISNHLYFYWYRQILGQKVEFLVSFYNNEISEKSEIFDDQFSVERPDGSNFTLKIRSTKLEDSAMYFCASSLSEQFFGPGTRLTVL.

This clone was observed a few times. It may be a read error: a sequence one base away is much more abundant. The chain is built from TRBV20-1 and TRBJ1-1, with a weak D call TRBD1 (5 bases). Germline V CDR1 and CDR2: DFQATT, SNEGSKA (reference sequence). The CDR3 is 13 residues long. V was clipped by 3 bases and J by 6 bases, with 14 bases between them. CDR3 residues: CSASPGFGAEAFF. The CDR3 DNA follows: TGCAGTGCTAGTCCAGGGTTTGGCGCTGAAGCTTTCTTT.

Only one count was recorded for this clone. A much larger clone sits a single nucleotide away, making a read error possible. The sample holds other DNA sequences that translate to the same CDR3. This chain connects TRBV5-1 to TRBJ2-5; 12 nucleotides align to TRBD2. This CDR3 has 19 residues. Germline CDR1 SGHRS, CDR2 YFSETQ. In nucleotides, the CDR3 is TGCGCCAGCAGCTTGGCAAGACTAGCGGGAGACCCCGAATCGGAGACACAGTACTTC. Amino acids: CASSLARLAGDPESETQYF.

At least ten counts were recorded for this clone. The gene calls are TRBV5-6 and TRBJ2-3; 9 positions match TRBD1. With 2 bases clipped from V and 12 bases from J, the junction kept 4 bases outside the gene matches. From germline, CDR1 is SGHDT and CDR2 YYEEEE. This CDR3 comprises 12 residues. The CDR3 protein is CASSFRDRVQYF. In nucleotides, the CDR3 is TGTGCCAGCAGCTTTAGGGACAGGGTCCAGTATTTT. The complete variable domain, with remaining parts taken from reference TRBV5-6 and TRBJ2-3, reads DAGVTQSPTHLIKTRGQQVTLRCSPKSGHDTVSWYQQALGQGPQFIFQYYEEEERQRGNFPDRFSGHQFPNYSSELNVNALLLGDSALYLCASSFRDRVQYFGPGTRLTVL.

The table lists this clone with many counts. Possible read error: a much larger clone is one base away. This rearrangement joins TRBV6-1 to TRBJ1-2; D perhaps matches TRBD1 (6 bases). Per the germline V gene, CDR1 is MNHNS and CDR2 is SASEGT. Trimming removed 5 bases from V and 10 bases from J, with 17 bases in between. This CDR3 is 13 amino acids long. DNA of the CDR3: TGTGCCAGCAGTCCAGGGGAGGTGAGAGTCTACACCTTC. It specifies CASSPGEVRVYTF.

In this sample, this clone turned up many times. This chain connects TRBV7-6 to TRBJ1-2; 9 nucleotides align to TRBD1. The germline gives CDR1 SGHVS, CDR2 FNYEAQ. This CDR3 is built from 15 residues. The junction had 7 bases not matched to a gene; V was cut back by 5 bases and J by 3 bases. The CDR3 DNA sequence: TGTGCCAGCAGCCCTAGACAGGGGGATTACTATGGCTACACCTTC. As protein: CASSPRQGDYYGYTF.

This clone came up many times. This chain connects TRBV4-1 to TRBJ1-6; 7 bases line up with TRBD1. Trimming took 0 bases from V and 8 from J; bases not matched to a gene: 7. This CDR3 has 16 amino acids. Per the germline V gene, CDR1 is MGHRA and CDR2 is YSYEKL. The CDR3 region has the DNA TGCGCCAGCAGCCAAGAGACCGCAGGGGGATATTCACCCCTCCACTTT. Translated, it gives CASSQETAGGYSPLHF.

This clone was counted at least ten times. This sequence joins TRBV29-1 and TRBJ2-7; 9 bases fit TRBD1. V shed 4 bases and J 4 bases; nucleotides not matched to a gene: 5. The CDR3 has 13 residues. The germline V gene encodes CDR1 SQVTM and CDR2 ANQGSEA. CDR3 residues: CSVGLTGGYEQYF. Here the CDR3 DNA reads TGCAGCGTTGGATTGACAGGGGGATACGAGCAGTACTTC.

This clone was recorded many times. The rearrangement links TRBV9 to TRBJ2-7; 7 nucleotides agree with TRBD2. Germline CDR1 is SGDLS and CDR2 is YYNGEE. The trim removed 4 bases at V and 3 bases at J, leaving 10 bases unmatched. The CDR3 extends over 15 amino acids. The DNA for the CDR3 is TGTGCCAGCAGCCCCCGGGGCGGGAGTGGCTACGAGCAGTACTTC. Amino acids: CASSPRGGSGYEQYF.

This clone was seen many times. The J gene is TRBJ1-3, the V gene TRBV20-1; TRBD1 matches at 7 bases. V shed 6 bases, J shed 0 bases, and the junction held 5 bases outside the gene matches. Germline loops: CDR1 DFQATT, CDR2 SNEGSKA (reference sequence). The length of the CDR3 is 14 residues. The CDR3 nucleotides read TGCAGTGCCGGACAGGAGATCTCTGGAAACACCATATATTTT. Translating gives CSAGQEISGNTIYF.

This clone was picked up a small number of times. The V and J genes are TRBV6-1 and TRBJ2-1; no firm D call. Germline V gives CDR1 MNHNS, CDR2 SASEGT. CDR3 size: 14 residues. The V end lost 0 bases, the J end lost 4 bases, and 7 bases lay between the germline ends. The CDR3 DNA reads TGTGCCAGCAGTGAAGCCTGGGCTTACAATGAGCAGTTCTTC. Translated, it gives CASSEAWAYNEQFF.

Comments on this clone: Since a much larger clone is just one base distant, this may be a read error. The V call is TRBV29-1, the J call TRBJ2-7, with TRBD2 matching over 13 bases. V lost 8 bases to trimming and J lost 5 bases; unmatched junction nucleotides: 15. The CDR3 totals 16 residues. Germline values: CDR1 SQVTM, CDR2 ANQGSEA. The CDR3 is CSFVRLAGGSRNEQYF. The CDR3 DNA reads TGCAGCTTCGTCAGACTAGCGGGAGGTTCGAGGAACGAGCAGTACTTC.

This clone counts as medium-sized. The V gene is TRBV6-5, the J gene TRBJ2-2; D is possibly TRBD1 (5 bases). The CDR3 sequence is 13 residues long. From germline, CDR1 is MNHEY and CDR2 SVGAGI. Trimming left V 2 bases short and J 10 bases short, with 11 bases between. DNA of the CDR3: TGTGCCAGCAGTTACCCCGACAGTTCGGAGCTGTTTTTT. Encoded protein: CASSYPDSSELFF.

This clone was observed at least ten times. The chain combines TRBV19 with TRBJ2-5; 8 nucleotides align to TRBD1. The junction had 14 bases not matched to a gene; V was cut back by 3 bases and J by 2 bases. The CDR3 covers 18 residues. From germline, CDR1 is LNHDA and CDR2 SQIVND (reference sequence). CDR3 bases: TGTGCCAGTAGTATTAGGGGCAGGGGGCCTTCGATACAAGAGACCCAGTACTTC. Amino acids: CASSIRGRGPSIQETQYF. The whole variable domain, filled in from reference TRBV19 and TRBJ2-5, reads DGGITQSPKYLFRKEGQNVTLSCEQNLNHDAMYWYRQDPGQGLRLIYYSQIVNDFQKGDIAEGYSVSREKKESFPLTVTSAQKNPTAFYLCASSIRGRGPSIQETQYFGPGTRLLVL.

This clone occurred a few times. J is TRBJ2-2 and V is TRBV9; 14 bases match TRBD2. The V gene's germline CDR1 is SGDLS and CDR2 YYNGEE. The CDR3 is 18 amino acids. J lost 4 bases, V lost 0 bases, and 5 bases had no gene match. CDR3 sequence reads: CASSVGLAGGPVTGELFF. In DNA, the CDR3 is TGTGCCAGCAGCGTAGGACTAGCGGGAGGGCCGGTCACCGGGGAGCTGTTTTTT.

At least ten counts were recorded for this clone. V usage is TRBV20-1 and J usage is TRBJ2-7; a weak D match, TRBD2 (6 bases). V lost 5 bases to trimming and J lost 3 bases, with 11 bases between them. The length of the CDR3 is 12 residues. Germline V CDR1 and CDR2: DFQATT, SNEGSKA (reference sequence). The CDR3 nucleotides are TGCAGTGCTGCCGGGAGAGGCTACGAGCAGTACTTC. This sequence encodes CSAAGRGYEQYF.

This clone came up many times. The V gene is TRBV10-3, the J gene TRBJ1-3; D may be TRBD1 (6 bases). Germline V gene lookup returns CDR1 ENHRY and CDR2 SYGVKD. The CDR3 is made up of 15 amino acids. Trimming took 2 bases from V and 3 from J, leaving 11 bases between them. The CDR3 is CAISERQANGNTIYF. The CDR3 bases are TGTGCCATCAGTGAGCGACAGGCTAATGGAAACACCATATATTTT.

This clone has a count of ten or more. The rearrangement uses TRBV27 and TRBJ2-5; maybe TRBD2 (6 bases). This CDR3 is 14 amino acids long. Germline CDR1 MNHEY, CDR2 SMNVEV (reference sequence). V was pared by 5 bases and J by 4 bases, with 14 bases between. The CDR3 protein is CASSKMEGRETQYF. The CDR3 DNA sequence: TGTGCCAGCAGTAAAATGGAGGGAAGAGAGACCCAGTACTTC.

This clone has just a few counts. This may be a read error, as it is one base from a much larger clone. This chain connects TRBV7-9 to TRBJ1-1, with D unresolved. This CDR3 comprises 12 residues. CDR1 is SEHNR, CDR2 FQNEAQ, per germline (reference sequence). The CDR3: CASSWVKTEAFF. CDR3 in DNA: TGTGCCAGCAGTTGGGTGAAAACTGAAGCTTTCTTT. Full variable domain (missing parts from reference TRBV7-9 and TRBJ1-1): DTGVSQNPRHKITKRGQNVTFRCDPISEHNRLYWYRQTLGQGPEFLTYFQNEAQLEKSRLLSDRFSAERPKGSFSTLEIQRTEQGDSAMYLCASSWVKTEAFFGQGTRLTVV.

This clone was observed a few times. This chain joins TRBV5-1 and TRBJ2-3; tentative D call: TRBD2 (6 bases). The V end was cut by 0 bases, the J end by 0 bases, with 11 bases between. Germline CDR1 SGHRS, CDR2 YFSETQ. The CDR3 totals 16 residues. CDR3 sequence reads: CASSLVGGSSTDTQYF. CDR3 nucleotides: TGCGCCAGCAGCTTGGTGGGAGGCTCTAGCACAGATACGCAGTATTTT.

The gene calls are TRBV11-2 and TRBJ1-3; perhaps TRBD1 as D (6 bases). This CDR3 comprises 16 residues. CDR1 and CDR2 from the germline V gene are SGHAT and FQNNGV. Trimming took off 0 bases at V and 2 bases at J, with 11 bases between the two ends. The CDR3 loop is CASSLDFAGAGNTIYF. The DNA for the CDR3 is TGTGCCAGCAGCTTAGATTTCGCAGGGGCTGGAAACACCATATATTTT.

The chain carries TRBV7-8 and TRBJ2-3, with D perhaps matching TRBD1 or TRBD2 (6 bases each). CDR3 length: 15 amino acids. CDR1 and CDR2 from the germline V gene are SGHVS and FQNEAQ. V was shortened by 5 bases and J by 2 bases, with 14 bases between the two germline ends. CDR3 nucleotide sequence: TGTGCCAGCAGCGGGGGGCGCTGGAACACAGATACGCAGTATTTT. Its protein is CASSGGRWNTDTQYF.

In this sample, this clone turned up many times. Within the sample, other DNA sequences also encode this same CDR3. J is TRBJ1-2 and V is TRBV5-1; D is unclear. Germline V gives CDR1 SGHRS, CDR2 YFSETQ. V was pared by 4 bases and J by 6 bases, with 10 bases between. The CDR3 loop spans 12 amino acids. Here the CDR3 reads CASSANDHGYTF. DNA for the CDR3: TGCGCCAGCAGCGCAAATGACCATGGCTACACCTTC.

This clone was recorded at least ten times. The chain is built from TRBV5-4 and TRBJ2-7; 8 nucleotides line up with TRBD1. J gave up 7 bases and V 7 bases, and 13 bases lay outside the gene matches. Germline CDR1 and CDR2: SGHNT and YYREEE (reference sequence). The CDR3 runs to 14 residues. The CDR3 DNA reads TGTGCCAGCTCGAAAATCGGACAGGGAGGAGAGCAGTACTTC. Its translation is CASSKIGQGGEQYF.